Following are 9 T cell receptor beta chains from one sample sequenced in a study of T-cell memory formation after mild COVID-19. One entry per CDR3 protein results from TCRdb running MiXCR on the 5' RACE reads. The profile shows around 510,000 distinct CDR3 sequences, roughly 21% of them singletons. The specimen sequenced was PBMCs or a T cell subset sorted from them (not recorded which). The receptor source for this set is an adult woman who had mild COVID-19 (a few samples of this study predate the infection). Cell type and time point are not known.

CDR3: CASSPGVDRGSEQFF. In nucleotides, the CDR3 is TGTGCCAGCTCACCGGGGGTAGACCGGGGCAGTGAGCAGTTCTTC. The chain combines TRBV18 with TRBJ2-1; D tentatively fits TRBD1 or TRBD2 (5 bases each). CDR3 size: 15 residues. Deletions cut 3 bases from V and 9 bases from J, with 18 bases between. The germline CDR1 and CDR2 sequences are KGHSH and LQKENI. The variable domain in full, completed from reference TRBV18 and TRBJ2-1, reads NAGVMQNPRHLVRRRGQEARLRCSPMKGHSHVYWYRQLPEEGLKFMVYLQKENIIDESGMPKERFSAEFPKEGPSILRIQQVVRGDSAAYFCASSPGVDRGSEQFFGPGTRLTVL.

In its sample, this clonotype was seen many times. The chain is built from TRBV27 and TRBJ2-7, with a possible D match to TRBD1 (6 bases). Per germline, CDR1 MNHEY and CDR2 SMNVEV (reference sequence). Deletions cut 6 bases from V and 1 base from J, with 13 bases between. This CDR3 spans 14 amino acids. This chain's CDR3 is CASRPWGQSYEQYF. In nucleotides, the CDR3 is TGTGCCAGCAGACCCTGGGGGCAGTCCTACGAGCAGTACTTC.

The sample holds a few counts of this clonotype. J is TRBJ2-2 and V is TRBV29-1; no firm D call. The CDR3 is made up of 16 amino acids. V lost 5 bases and J lost 1, with 17 bases in between. CDR1 and CDR2 from the germline V gene are SQVTM and ANQGSEA. Written as DNA, the CDR3 is TGCAGCGTTATTCCCGCGGTCCTTGGGAACACCGGGGAGCTGTTTTTT. Translating it yields CSVIPAVLGNTGELFF.

The V and J genes are TRBV25-1 and TRBJ2-1, with 9 bases that match TRBD1. The V and J ends lost 4 bases and 0 bases, in that order; junction bases with no gene match: 4. This CDR3 has 16 amino acids. Germline V gene data show CDR1 as MGHDK and CDR2 as SYGVNS. The CDR3: CASSGGTGSSYNEQFF. The CDR3 DNA is TGTGCCAGCAGTGGGGGGACAGGGAGCTCCTACAATGAGCAGTTCTTC. The full variable domain, completed using reference TRBV25-1 and TRBJ2-1, is EADIYQTPRYLVIGTGKKITLECSQTMGHDKMYWYQQDPGMELHLIHYSYGVNSTEKGDLSSESTVSRIRTEHFPLTLESARPSHTSQYLCASSGGTGSSYNEQFFGPGTRLTVL.

This clonotype was counted between two and nine times. This CDR3 reads CASSYSPATRSDTQYF. The CDR3 DNA sequence: TGTGCCAGCAGTTACTCCCCGGCCACCCGATCAGATACGCAGTATTTT. The rearrangement links TRBV6-5 to TRBJ2-3; D remains unclear. CDR1 and CDR2 from the germline V gene are MNHEY and SVGAGI. The V gene lost 0 bases and the J gene lost 4 bases, with 14 bases spanning the gap. The CDR3 is 16 residues long.

The V gene is TRBV13, the J gene TRBJ2-5; no firm D call. Germline CDR1 and CDR2: PRHDT and FYEKMQ (reference sequence). Between the trimmed V and J ends, which lost 4 bases and 2 bases, there was a span of 14 bases. The CDR3 has 15 residues. CDR3 loop: CASSSPDGWQETQYF. The CDR3 DNA follows: TGTGCCAGCAGCTCTCCCGACGGGTGGCAAGAGACCCAGTACTTC.

The chain combines TRBV15 with TRBJ1-2; D is possibly TRBD1 (5 bases). From germline, CDR1 is LNHNV and CDR2 YYDKDF (reference sequence). Trimming removed 0 bases at V and 4 bases at J, with 12 bases between. The CDR3 loop spans 15 amino acids. The CDR3 protein is CATSRESGGGYGYTF. The DNA for the CDR3 is TGTGCCACCAGCAGAGAGTCGGGCGGGGGCTATGGCTACACCTTC.

The rearrangement joins TRBV9 to TRBJ1-5, with a weak D call TRBD1 (5 bases). This CDR3 region has 15 residues. Germline V gene lookup returns CDR1 SGDLS and CDR2 YYNGEE. V lost 2 bases and J 4 bases, leaving 13 bases between the germline ends. For the CDR3, the DNA is TGTGCCAGCAGCGTGGCAGGGCAGGCTAATCAGCCCCAGCATTTT. It yields the protein CASSVAGQANQPQHF. The variable domain in full, completed from reference TRBV9 and TRBJ1-5, reads DSGVTQTPKHLITATGQRVTLRCSPRSGDLSVYWYQQSLDQGLQFLIQYYNGEERAKGNILERFSAQQFPDLHSELNLSSLELGDSALYFCASSVAGQANQPQHFGDGTRLSIL.

In this sample, this clonotype turned up a few times. The V and J genes are TRBV4-1 and TRBJ1-5; TRBD1 is a possible D gene (5 bases). The CDR3 length is 16 residues. CDR1 and CDR2 from the germline V gene are MGHRA and YSYEKL. The germline V and J ends were trimmed by 1 base and 0 bases, with 10 bases remaining between them. CDR3 region: CASSQGGTGSNQPQHF. Written as DNA, the CDR3 is TGCGCCAGCAGCCAAGGGGGGACCGGTAGCAATCAGCCCCAGCATTTT.